The present TCR beta chain was sequenced within a study of cytomegalovirus exposure and HLA in healthy donors. Study-wide findings and caveats: Accurate HLA-A and HLA-B prediction from TCR beta sequences was reported for most subjects.

J gave up 8 bases and V 0 bases, and 8 bases lay outside the gene matches. This CDR3 region has 15 residues. Per germline, CDR1 SGHDN and CDR2 FVKESK. On this clone: Its antigen is currently unknown.

PCR involved 60 Vbeta and 13 Jbeta primers. The assay was immunoSEQ multiplex PCR, and TCRdb's table has in-frame clones only and misses some. Of about 170,000 clones detected, around 74% appear once; the ten largest clones hold around 2.1%. Sequencing was carried out using PBMCs. The chain uses TRBV14 and TRBJ2-5; 8 bases map to TRBD1. The sequence derives from a female donor in good health and CMV-seronegative. For the CDR3, the DNA is TGTGCCAGCAGCCAAGACTCAGGGGGCCACCCAACCCAGTACTTC. As protein: CASSQDSGGHPTQYF.